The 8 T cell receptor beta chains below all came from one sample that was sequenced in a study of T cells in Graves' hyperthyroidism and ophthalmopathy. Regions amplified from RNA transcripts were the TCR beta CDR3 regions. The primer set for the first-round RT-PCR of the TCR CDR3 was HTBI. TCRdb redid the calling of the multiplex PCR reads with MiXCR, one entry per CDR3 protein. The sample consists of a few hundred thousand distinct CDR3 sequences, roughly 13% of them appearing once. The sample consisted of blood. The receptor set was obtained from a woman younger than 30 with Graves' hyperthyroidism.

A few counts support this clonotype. The chain's CDR3 is CSANPRTGVIDEQFF. Here the CDR3 DNA reads TGCAGTGCCAACCCCCGGACAGGGGTTATAGATGAGCAGTTCTTC. The genes are TRBV20-1 and TRBJ2-1; 9 positions agree with TRBD1. Trimming removed 6 bases from V and 8 bases from J; junction bases left unmatched: 14. The CDR3 is 15 amino acids. The germline V gene encodes CDR1 DFQATT and CDR2 SNEGSKA (reference sequence).

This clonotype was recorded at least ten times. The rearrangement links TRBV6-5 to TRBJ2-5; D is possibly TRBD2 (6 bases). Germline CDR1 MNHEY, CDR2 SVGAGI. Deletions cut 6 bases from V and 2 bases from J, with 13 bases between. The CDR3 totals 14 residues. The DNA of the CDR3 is TGTGCCAGCAGGGGTCCGGGGGTGCAAGAGACCCAGTACTTC. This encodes CASRGPGVQETQYF.

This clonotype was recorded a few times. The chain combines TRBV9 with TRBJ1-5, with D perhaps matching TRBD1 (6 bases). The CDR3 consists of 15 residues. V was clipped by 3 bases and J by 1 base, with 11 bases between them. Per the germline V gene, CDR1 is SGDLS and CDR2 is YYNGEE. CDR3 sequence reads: CASSENGQSNQPQHF. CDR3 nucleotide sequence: TGTGCCAGCAGCGAGAACGGACAGAGCAATCAGCCCCAGCATTTT.

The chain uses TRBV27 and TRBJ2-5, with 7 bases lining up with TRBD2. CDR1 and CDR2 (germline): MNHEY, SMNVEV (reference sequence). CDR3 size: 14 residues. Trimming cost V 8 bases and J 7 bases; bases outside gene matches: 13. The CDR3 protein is CASGRAGGDGTQYF. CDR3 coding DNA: TGTGCCAGCGGGAGGGCCGGGGGAGACGGGACCCAGTACTTC.

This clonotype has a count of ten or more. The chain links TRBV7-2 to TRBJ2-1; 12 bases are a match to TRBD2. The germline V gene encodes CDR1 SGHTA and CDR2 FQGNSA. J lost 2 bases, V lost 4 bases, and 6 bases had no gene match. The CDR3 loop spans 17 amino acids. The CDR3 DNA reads TGTGCCAGCAGCTGGGCTAGCGGGAGGGGAACCTACAATGAGCAGTTCTTC. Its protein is CASSWASGRGTYNEQFF.

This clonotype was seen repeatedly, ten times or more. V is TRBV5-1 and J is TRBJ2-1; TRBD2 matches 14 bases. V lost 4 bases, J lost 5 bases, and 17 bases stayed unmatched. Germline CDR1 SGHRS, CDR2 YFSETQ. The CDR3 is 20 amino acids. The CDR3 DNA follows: TGCGCCAGCAGCATCGGACTAGCGGGAGGTATGGGGTTGAGGCACAATGAGCAGTTCTTC. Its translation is CASSIGLAGGMGLRHNEQFF.

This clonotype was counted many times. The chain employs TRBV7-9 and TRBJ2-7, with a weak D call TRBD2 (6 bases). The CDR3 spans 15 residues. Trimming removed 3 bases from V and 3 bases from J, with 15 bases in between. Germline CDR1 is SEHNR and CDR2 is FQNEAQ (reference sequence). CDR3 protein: CASSFRDSANYEQYF. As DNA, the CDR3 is TGTGCCAGCAGCTTCCGGGACTCAGCCAACTACGAGCAGTACTTC. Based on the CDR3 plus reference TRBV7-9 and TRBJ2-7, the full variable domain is DTGVSQNPRHKITKRGQNVTFRCDPISEHNRLYWYRQTLGQGPEFLTYFQNEAQLEKSRLLSDRFSAERPKGSFSTLEIQRTEQGDSAMYLCASSFRDSANYEQYFGPGTRLTVT.

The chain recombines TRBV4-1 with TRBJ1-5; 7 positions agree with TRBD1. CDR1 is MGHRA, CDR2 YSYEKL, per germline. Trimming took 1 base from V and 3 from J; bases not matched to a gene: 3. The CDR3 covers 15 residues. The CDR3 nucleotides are TGCGCCAGCAGCCAAGGGGGACAGTTCAATCAGCCCCAGCATTTT. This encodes CASSQGGQFNQPQHF.